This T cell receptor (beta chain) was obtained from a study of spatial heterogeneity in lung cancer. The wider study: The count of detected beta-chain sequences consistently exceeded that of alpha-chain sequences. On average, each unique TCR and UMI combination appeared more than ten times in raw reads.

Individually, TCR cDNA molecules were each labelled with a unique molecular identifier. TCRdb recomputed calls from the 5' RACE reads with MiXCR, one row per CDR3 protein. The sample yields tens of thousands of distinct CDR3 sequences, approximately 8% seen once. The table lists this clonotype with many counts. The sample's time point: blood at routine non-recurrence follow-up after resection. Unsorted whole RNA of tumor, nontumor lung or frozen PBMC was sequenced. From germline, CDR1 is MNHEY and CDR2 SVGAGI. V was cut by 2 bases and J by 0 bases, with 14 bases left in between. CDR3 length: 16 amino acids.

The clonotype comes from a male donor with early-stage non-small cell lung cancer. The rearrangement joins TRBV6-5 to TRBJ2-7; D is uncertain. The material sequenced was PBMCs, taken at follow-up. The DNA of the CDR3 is TGTGCCAGCAGTTACCGGGCCGTTCTTAGCTCCTACGAGCAGTACTTC. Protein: CASSYRAVLSSYEQYF.